One sample yielded the 21 T cell receptor beta chains listed below, sequenced in a study of radiation and T cells in renal cell carcinoma. Time point in this sample: blood 2 weeks post-SBRT. Regarding treatment: 15 Gy SBRT to primary tumor, nephrectomy 4 weeks later. The protocol was immunoSEQ multiplex PCR, while the TCRdb copy is restricted to in-frame clones and leaves out a portion. The table records about 130,000 clones, around 89% of them present only once. The source was blood, collected from a patient whose treatment included radiotherapy and nephrectomy. The source is an older woman with renal cell carcinoma.

The J gene is TRBJ1-2, the V gene TRBV19; D uncertain. CDR1 and CDR2 (germline): LNHDA, SQIVND (reference sequence). The ends were cut back, 4 bases at V and 1 base at J, with 10 bases in the middle. CDR3 length equals 14 residues. In DNA form, the CDR3 reads TGTGCCAGTAGTAGCAGCCAAAATAACTATGGCTACACCTTC. Amino acids: CASSSSQNNYGYTF.

This clone was detected once. The rearrangement uses TRBV4-1 and TRBJ1-2; TRBD1 matches 8 bases. CDR1 MGHRA and CDR2 YSYEKL come from the germline V gene. The CDR3 contains 14 residues. Trimming cost V 0 bases and J 8 bases; bases outside gene matches: 5. CDR3 DNA: TGCGCCAGCAGCCAAGACCACTGGGACAGGGGCTACACCTTC. The encoded protein is CASSQDHWDRGYTF.

The J gene is TRBJ1-6, the V gene TRBV29-1; possibly TRBD1 for D (5 bases). The V gene lost 5 bases and the J gene lost 10 bases, with 12 bases spanning the gap. Germline V gene data show CDR1 as SQVTM and CDR2 as ANQGSEA. This CDR3 contains 12 residues. CDR3 sequence: CSVRQGNSPLHF. In DNA form, the CDR3 reads TGCAGCGTTAGGCAGGGTAACTCACCCCTCCACTTT.

The chain is built from TRBV28 and TRBJ1-4; 10 nucleotides align to TRBD1. The length of the CDR3 is 16 residues. V gave up 4 bases and J gave up 3 bases; unmatched junction bases: 5. In germline, CDR1 is MDHEN, CDR2 SYDVKM. CDR3 sequence: CASSSSGTGANEKLFF. The CDR3 coding sequence is TGTGCCAGCAGTTCATCCGGGACAGGGGCTAATGAAAAACTGTTTTTT.

V gene TRBV20-1 combines with J gene TRBJ2-7; D is uncertain. V lost 4 bases and J lost 7, with 11 bases in between. The germline CDR1 and CDR2 sequences are DFQATT and SNEGSKA (reference sequence). The CDR3 totals 11 residues. In DNA form, the CDR3 reads TGCAGTGCTATCCCACCAGAAGAGCAGTACTTC. Residues: CSAIPPEEQYF.

This rearrangement joins TRBV6-1 to TRBJ2-2; 7 bases map to TRBD2. V shed 4 bases and J 1 base; nucleotides not matched to a gene: 3. Germline CDR1 and CDR2: MNHNS and SASEGT. The CDR3 runs 15 residues. CDR3 sequence: CASSAGLQNTGELFF. The DNA for the CDR3 is TGTGCCAGCAGTGCGGGACTACAGAACACCGGGGAGCTGTTTTTT.

V usage is TRBV29-1 and J usage is TRBJ2-2; 7 bases map to TRBD1. This CDR3 is built from 12 residues. The V segment lost 6 bases and the J segment 5 bases; nucleotides outside the gene matches: 3. Germline loops: CDR1 SQVTM, CDR2 ANQGSEA. The CDR3 nucleotides read TGCAGCGTGGGCAGGGGGACCGGGGAGCTGTTTTTT. Encoded protein: CSVGRGTGELFF.

The chain carries TRBV11-3 and TRBJ2-7; D ambiguous. The germline V and J ends were trimmed by 6 bases and 5 bases, with 14 bases remaining between them. Looked up from germline, CDR1 is SGHNT and CDR2 is YENEEA. This CDR3 is built from 13 residues. The CDR3 loop reads CASRSPLLHEQYF. The CDR3 nucleotides are TGTGCCAGCAGGTCACCGCTCCTACACGAGCAGTACTTC.

The chain uses TRBV18 and TRBJ2-1; tentatively, D is TRBD2 (6 bases). CDR1 and CDR2 from the germline V gene are KGHSH and LQKENI. This CDR3 is 16 amino acids long. V lost 1 base and J 4 bases, leaving 14 bases between the germline ends. The CDR3 loop reads CASSPRAGSGYNEQFF. Here the CDR3 DNA reads TGTGCCAGCTCACCACGGGCGGGAAGTGGGTACAATGAGCAGTTCTTC.

The sample holds one count of this clone. The chain uses TRBV4-2 and TRBJ2-5; D might be TRBD1 (5 bases). Trimming pared 2 bases from V and 3 bases from J, leaving 7 bases between. Germline assignment: CDR1 LGHNA and CDR2 YNFKEQ. The CDR3 extends over 13 amino acids. The CDR3 DNA is TGTGCCAGCAGCCAAAGGGGTAAAGAGACCCAGTACTTC. It yields the protein CASSQRGKETQYF.

The rearrangement uses TRBV30 and TRBJ1-4; TRBD1 agrees at 7 bases. This CDR3 comprises 14 residues. V gave up 3 bases and J gave up 5 bases; unmatched junction bases: 6. Per the germline V gene, CDR1 is GTSNPN and CDR2 is SVGIG (reference sequence). CDR3 amino acids: CAWSSGTVNEKLFF. In DNA form, the CDR3 reads TGTGCCTGGAGCTCCGGGACAGTGAATGAAAAACTGTTTTTT. The entire variable domain, with the rest obtained from reference TRBV30 and TRBJ1-4, is as follows: SQTIHQWPATLVQPVGSPLSLECTVEGTSNPNLYWYRQAAGRGLQLLFYSVGIGQISSEVPQNLSASRPQDRQFILSSKKLLLSDSGFYLCAWSSGTVNEKLFFGSGTQLSVL.

This chain connects TRBV5-1 to TRBJ2-6; 11 nucleotides match TRBD1. The trim removed 4 bases at V and 0 bases at J, leaving 6 bases unmatched. The CDR3 runs to 18 residues. The germline V gene encodes CDR1 SGHRS and CDR2 YFSETQ. The DNA of the CDR3 is TGCGCCAGCAGCGCCTCCGGGACAGGGGGCTCTGGGGCCAACGTCCTGACTTTC. It encodes CASSASGTGGSGANVLTF.

The chain combines TRBV7-9 with TRBJ2-2; perhaps TRBD1 as D (5 bases). Germline loops: CDR1 SEHNR, CDR2 FQNEAQ (reference sequence). The CDR3 length is 14 residues. With 0 bases removed from V and 7 bases from J, the gap between germline ends came to 9 bases. The CDR3 protein is CASSLAGADGELFF. CDR3 coding DNA: TGTGCCAGCAGCTTAGCAGGGGCCGACGGGGAGCTGTTTTTT.

The chain combines TRBV20-1 with TRBJ1-2; D remains unclear. CDR1 is DFQATT, CDR2 SNEGSKA, per germline (reference sequence). CDR3 length: 10 residues. The CDR3 spells CTRGKSGYTF. In DNA, the CDR3 is TGCACCCGGGGAAAGAGTGGCTACACCTTC.

The rearrangement joins TRBV28 to TRBJ2-2; D might be TRBD2 (6 bases). V was trimmed by 3 bases and J by 0 bases, leaving 11 bases between them. The V gene's germline CDR1 is MDHEN and CDR2 SYDVKM. The CDR3 runs to 16 residues. In DNA form, the CDR3 reads TGTGCCAGCAGTTTTTTGGTAGCGGCGAACACCGGGGAGCTGTTTTTT. Its translation is CASSFLVAANTGELFF.

The chain recombines TRBV27 with TRBJ1-1; maybe TRBD1 (6 bases). The length of the CDR3 is 14 residues. Trimming removed 8 bases at V and 1 base at J, with 14 bases between. Per germline, CDR1 MNHEY and CDR2 SMNVEV (reference sequence). The CDR3 loop is CASARWGQNTEAFF. As DNA, the CDR3 is TGTGCCAGCGCACGATGGGGACAGAACACTGAAGCTTTCTTT.

The CDR3 DNA is TGCAGCGTTGAAGGGGTTCACACTGAAGCTTTCTTT. Translated: CSVEGVHTEAFF. The V and J genes are TRBV29-1 and TRBJ1-1; D gene uncertain. V was trimmed by 1 base and J by 3 bases, leaving 6 bases between them. Germline CDR1 is SQVTM and CDR2 is ANQGSEA. There are 12 residues in the CDR3. The complete variable domain, with remaining parts taken from reference TRBV29-1 and TRBJ1-1, reads SAVISQKPSRDICQRGTSLTIQCQVDSQVTMMFWYRQQPGQSLTLIATANQGSEATYESGFVIDKFPISRPNLTFSTLTVSNMSPEDSSIYLCSVEGVHTEAFFGQGTRLTVV.

The gene calls are TRBV5-1 and TRBJ2-5, with a tentative D call TRBD2 (5 bases). The germline V gene encodes CDR1 SGHRS and CDR2 YFSETQ. CDR3 size: 14 residues. Trimming took 1 base from V and 5 from J, leaving 12 bases between them. The CDR3 sequence is CASSLSGMRETQYF. The CDR3, as DNA: TGCGCCAGCAGCTTGTCCGGGATGAGGGAGACCCAGTACTTC.

The chain recombines TRBV6-1 with TRBJ1-5, with a possible D match to TRBD1 (6 bases). CDR1 and CDR2 from the germline V gene are MNHNS and SASEGT. The CDR3 extends over 13 amino acids. Trimming took 7 bases from V and 5 from J, leaving 12 bases between them. CDR3 sequence: CASNRAVDQPQHF. In nucleotides, the CDR3 is TGTGCCAGCAACAGGGCGGTCGATCAGCCCCAGCATTTT.

Concerning this clone itself: Sequence at one end of the junction differs from germline and may be a read error. This chain connects TRBV7-7 to TRBJ2-3; D gene uncertain. The CDR3 length is 13 residues. CDR1 is SSHAT, CDR2 FNYEAQ, per germline (reference sequence). CDR3 sequence (DNA): TGTGCTAGCAGCTTAGAGATCACAGATACGCAGTATTTT. As protein: CASSLEITDTQYF.

The chain recombines TRBV19 with TRBJ2-5, with TRBD2 matching 11 bases. CDR1 is LNHDA, CDR2 SQIVND, per germline (reference sequence). This CDR3 has 15 amino acids. V was pared by 3 bases and J by 3 bases, with 3 bases of the junction left unmatched. The DNA for the CDR3 is TGTGCCAGTAGTATTCCTAGCGGGGGGAAAGAGACCCAGTACTTC. Translation: CASSIPSGGKETQYF.